This TCR beta chain was obtained from a study of blood T cell repertoires in COVID-19. Across the study: Italy, Spain and the United States were the sources of the convalescent and acute COVID-19 samples. Sources were T cells, B-cell-depleted T cells, or PBMCs; the material itself was cDNA or gDNA.

The CDR3 is 17 amino acids. CDR1 and CDR2 from the germline V gene are LGHNT and FRNRAP. V lost 0 bases to trimming and J lost 4 bases; unmatched junction nucleotides: 6. Enrollment of patients from Seattle took place during active infection, with longitudinal follow-up. Produced via immunoSEQ multiplex PCR; TCRdb's table is partial and in-frame only. The sample shows approximately 500,000 clones, roughly nine tenths of them seen only once. This clonotype was obtained from a woman aged 45-60 years with COVID-19, enrolled during active disease. The genes are TRBV12-5 and TRBJ2-5, with TRBD1 matching 12 bases. The sample taken for sequencing was peripheral blood. The CDR3 loop is CASGLVLGDRGRETQYF. As DNA, the CDR3 is TGTGCTAGTGGTTTGGTACTGGGGGACAGGGGGCGAGAGACCCAGTACTTC.